Included here is one T cell receptor beta chain sequence, with context. This sample was taken from a study of blood T cell repertoires in COVID-19. Study-level information: T cells, B-cell-depleted T cells, or PBMCs supplied cDNA or gDNA.

V lost 9 bases to trimming and J lost 3 bases; unmatched junction nucleotides: 13. Germline-derived CDR1 and CDR2 are LNHDA and SQIVND (reference sequence). This CDR3 is 15 amino acids long. Profiling relied on immunoSEQ multiplex PCR, and the TCRdb table lists in-frame clones only, not all of them. The repertoire holds roughly 55,000 clones, around 87% seen once, with 6.5% to 8% in the top ten. This clonotype was sampled from a man aged 45-65 years with active COVID-19. Source material: peripheral blood. V gene TRBV19 combines with J gene TRBJ1-2; TRBD1 aligns across 7 bases. CDR3 region: CASSLPGTAHYGYTF. The CDR3 DNA reads as TGTGCCAGCTCCCTCCCCGGGACAGCCCACTATGGCTACACCTTC.